These 2 T cell receptor beta chains share one sample of origin, sequenced in a study of CDR3 diversity in severe acne. One entry per CDR3 protein results from TCRdb running MiXCR on the PCR reads. Of about 90,000 distinct CDR3 sequences in the sample, approximately 52% were seen once. What was sequenced was blood. The receptor set was obtained from a male donor in good health, serving as a control.

The V gene is TRBV19, the J gene TRBJ1-5; D unresolved. This CDR3 has 13 residues. V gave up 10 bases and J gave up 3 bases, with 13 bases separating them. In germline, CDR1 is LNHDA, CDR2 SQIVND (reference sequence). This CDR3 reads CATKPVNNQPQHF. DNA of the CDR3: TGTGCCACTAAGCCCGTCAACAATCAGCCCCAGCATTTT.

The rearrangement links TRBV7-9 to TRBJ2-7, with 9 nucleotides matching TRBD2. The DNA end is more similar to TRBJ2-1, so the J call may be wrong. Germline V gene data show CDR1 as SEHNR and CDR2 as FQNEAQ (reference sequence). The CDR3 has 15 residues. The CDR3 sequence: CASSLAGGRGSEQFF. DNA of the CDR3: TGTGCCAGCAGCTTAGCTGGCGGGAGGGGGAGTGAGCAGTTCTTC.